This T cell receptor (beta chain) was profiled in a study of blood T cell dynamics during melanoma immunotherapy. V lost 0 bases, J lost 5 bases, and 5 bases stayed unmatched. The CDR3 has 16 amino acids. Germline V gives CDR1 SGDLS, CDR2 YYNGEE. Profiled with immunoSEQ multiplex PCR; TCRdb holds only in-frame clones, not every one. This table has tens of thousands of clones, 70% to 90% appearing once. Time point in this sample: pre-treatment baseline. Disease control meant complete response, partial response or stable disease at 12 weeks. The source is a human donor with melanoma. This chain uses TRBV9 with TRBJ2-2; TRBD2 agrees at 9 bases. This material consisted of blood, taken from a patient treated with checkpoint blockade. CDR3: CASSVAWSGRTGELFF. The CDR3 DNA reads TGTGCCAGCAGCGTAGCTTGGAGCGGGAGGACCGGGGAGCTGTTTTTT.